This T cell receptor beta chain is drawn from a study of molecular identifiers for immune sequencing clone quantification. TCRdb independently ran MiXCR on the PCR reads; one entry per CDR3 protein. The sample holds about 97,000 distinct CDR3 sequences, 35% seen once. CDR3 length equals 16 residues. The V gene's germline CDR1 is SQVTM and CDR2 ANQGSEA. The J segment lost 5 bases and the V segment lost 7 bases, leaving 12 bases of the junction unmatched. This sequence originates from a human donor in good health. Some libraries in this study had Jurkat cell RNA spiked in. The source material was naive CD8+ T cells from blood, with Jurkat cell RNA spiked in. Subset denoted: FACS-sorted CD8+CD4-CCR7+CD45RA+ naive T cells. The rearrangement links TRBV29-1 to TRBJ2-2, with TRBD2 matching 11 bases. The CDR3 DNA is TGCAGCGCCCTTCACCCTAGCGGGGGGATGACCGGGGAGCTGTTTTTT. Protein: CSALHPSGGMTGELFF.